The clone carrying this T cell receptor beta chain was counted a few times. TCRdb passed the RT-PCR reads through MiXCR, listing each CDR3 protein once. Seen here are 800,000 to 1,000,000 distinct CDR3 sequences, about 20% observed once, and the top ten hold more than 8.5%. These data originate in a study of response to subunit inactivated influenza vaccine. The source of this sequence is a man aged 45 to 65 who received an inactivated influenza vaccine. The source material was PBMCs from blood, sampled around 5 days after vaccination.

The CDR3: CSAYGLAGDQNEQFF. The CDR3 DNA is TGCAGTGCTTACGGACTAGCGGGAGATCAAAATGAGCAGTTCTTC. V gene TRBV20-1 combines with J gene TRBJ2-1, with 13 bases identical to TRBD2. CDR3 length: 15 amino acids. V lost 5 bases, J lost 7 bases, and 8 bases stayed unmatched. Germline V gene lookup returns CDR1 DFQATT and CDR2 SNEGSKA (reference sequence).